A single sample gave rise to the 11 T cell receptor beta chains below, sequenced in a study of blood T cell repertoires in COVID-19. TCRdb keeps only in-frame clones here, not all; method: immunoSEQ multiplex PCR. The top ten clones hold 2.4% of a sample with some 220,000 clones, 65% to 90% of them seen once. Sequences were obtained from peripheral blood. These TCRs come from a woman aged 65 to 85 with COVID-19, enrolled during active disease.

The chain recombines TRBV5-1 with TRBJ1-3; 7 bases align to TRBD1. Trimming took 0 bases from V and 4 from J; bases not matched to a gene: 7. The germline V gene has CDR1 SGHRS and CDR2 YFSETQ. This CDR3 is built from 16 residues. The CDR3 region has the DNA TGCGCCAGCAGCTTGGCCCCGACAGGGAGCGGAAACACCATATATTTT. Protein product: CASSLAPTGSGNTIYF.

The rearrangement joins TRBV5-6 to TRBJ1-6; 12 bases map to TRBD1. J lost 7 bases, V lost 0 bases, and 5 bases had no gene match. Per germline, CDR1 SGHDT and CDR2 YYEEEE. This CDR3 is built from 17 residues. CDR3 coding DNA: TGTGCCAGCAGCTTGGGGGACAGGGGGCGCGTAAATTCACCCCTCCACTTT. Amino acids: CASSLGDRGRVNSPLHF.

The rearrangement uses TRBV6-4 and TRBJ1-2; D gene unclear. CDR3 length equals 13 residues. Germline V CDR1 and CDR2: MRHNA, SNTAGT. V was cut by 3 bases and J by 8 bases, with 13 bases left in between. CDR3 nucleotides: TGTGCCAGCAGTGAGTCTGGAGTAAGCGGCTACACCTTC. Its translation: CASSESGVSGYTF.

The CDR3, as DNA: TGTGCCAGCAGCTTAGGTGGTAGCCAAGAGACCCAGTACTTC. Encoded protein: CASSLGGSQETQYF. The chain joins TRBV7-2 to TRBJ2-5, with D uncertain. The germline gives CDR1 SGHTA, CDR2 FQGNSA. This CDR3 contains 14 residues. V lost 1 base and J lost 1, with 7 bases in between.

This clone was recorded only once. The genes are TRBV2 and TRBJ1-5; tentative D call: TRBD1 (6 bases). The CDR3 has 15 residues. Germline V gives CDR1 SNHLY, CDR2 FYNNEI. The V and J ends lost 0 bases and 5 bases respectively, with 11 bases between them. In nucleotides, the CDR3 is TGTGCCAGCAGTGAAGCCAGGGGCCCTCATCAGCCCCAGCATTTT. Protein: CASSEARGPHQPQHF.

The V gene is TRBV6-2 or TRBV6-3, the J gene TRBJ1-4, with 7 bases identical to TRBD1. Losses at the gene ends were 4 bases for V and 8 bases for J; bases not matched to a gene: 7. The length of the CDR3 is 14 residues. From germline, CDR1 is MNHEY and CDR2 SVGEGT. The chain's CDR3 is CASSFGTASEKLFF. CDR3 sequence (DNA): TGTGCCAGCAGTTTCGGGACAGCCTCCGAAAAACTGTTTTTT.

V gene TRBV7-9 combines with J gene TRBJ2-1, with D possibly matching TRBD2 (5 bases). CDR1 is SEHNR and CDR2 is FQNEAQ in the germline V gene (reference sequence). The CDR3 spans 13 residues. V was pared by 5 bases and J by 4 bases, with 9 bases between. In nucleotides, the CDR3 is TGTGCCAGCAGCAGCGGTCAATACAATGAGCAGTTCTTC. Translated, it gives CASSSGQYNEQFF. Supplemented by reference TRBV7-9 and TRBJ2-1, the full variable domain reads DTGVSQNPRHKITKRGQNVTFRCDPISEHNRLYWYRQTLGQGPEFLTYFQNEAQLEKSRLLSDRFSAERPKGSFSTLEIQRTEQGDSAMYLCASSSGQYNEQFFGPGTRLTVL.

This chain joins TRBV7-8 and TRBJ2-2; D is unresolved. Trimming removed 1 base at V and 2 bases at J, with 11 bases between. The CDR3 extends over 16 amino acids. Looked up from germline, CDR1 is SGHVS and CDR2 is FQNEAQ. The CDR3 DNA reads TGTGCCAGCAGCTTAGTTCCCGGCGGAAACACCGGGGAGCTGTTTTTT. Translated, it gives CASSLVPGGNTGELFF.

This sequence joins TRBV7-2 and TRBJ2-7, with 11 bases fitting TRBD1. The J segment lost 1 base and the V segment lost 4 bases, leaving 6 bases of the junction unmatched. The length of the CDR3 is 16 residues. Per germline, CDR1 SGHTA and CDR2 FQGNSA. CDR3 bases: TGTGCCAGCAGCTGGACGGGACAGGGGGGATCCTACGAGCAGTACTTC. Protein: CASSWTGQGGSYEQYF.

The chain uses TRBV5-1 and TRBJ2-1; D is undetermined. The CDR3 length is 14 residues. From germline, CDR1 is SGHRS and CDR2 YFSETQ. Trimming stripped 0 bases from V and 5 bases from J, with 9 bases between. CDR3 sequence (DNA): TGCGCCAGCAGCTTGGGCCAGTCGAACAATGAGCAGTTCTTC. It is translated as CASSLGQSNNEQFF.

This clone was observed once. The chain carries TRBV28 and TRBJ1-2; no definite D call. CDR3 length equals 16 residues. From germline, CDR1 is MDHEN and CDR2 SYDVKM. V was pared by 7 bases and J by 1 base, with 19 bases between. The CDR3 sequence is CASTYYQAPLNYGYTF. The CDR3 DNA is TGTGCCAGCACCTATTATCAGGCCCCGCTTAACTATGGCTACACCTTC.